The table lists the clone carrying this T cell receptor beta chain with a few counts. Antigen specificity is unknown. Constant-region reverse primers amplified full-length variable regions, followed by semi-nested Nested Universal Primer A PCR. TCRdb passed the 5' RACE reads through MiXCR, listing each CDR3 protein once. The table lists 32,000 or so distinct CDR3 sequences, roughly 30% of them singletons. Whole-study results and caveats: Larger-cohort validation covered only one TCR beta V-J rearrangement. Tumor-infiltrating Treg TCR alpha and beta sequences overlapped most with tumor naive CD4+ T cells, then blood naive.

Treg sorting used a CD4+CD25+CD127-/low gate. Sequencing was done on a sample of tumor-infiltrating Tregs sorted from the breast tumor. The TCR comes from a female donor with breast cancer.

The CDR3 spells CASSLDSPNQPQHF. The CDR3 coding sequence is TGTGCCAGCAGTTTGGACAGCCCCAATCAGCCCCAGCATTTT. The chain has TRBV11-2 and TRBJ1-5, with D perhaps TRBD1 (6 bases). This CDR3 spans 14 amino acids. With 6 bases removed from V and 3 bases from J, the gap between germline ends came to 12 bases. Germline lookup yields CDR1 SGHAT and CDR2 FQNNGV.